Only a few counts were recorded for the clone carrying this TCR beta chain. Its antigen is unknown. The read finishes 3 residues shy of the CDR3 end, and the germline J gene is used to complete it. The CDR3 is made up of 14 amino acids. V shed 5 bases and J 0 bases; nucleotides not matched to a gene: 4. Per germline, CDR1 SGHVS and CDR2 FNYEAQ. These data are taken from a study of T cell clonality in common variable immunodeficiency. Study results and caveats: Reportedly, TCR beta sequences from common variable immunodeficiency showed fewer deletions and N-nucleotide insertions.

Measured with immunoSEQ multiplex PCR; TCRdb has only the in-frame clones, and not every one. Listed for the sample are some 13,000 clones, none seen a single time. V and J are TRBV7-6 and TRBJ2-7; the match to TRBD1 covers 7 bases. The sequenced material came from peripheral blood mononuclear cells. The sequence derives from a human donor with common variable immunodeficiency. The CDR3 protein is CASSPRQGSYEQYF. The sequenced CDR3 bases are TGTGCCAGCAGCCCGCGACAGGGCTCCTACGAG.